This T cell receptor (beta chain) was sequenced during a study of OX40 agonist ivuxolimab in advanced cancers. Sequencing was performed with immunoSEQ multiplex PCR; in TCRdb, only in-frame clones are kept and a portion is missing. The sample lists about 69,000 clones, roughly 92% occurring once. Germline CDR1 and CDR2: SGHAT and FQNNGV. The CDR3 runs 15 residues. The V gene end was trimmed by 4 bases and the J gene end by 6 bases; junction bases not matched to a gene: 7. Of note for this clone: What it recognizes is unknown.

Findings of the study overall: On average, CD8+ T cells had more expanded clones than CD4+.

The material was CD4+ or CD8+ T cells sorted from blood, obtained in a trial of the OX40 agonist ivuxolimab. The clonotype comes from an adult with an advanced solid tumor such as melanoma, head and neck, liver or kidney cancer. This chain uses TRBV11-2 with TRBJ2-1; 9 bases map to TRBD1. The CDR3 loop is CASSSRTGELNEQFF. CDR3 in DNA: TGTGCCAGCAGCTCCAGGACAGGGGAGCTCAATGAGCAGTTCTTC.